This T cell receptor (beta chain) was observed in a study of blood T cell repertoires in COVID-19. Study overall: The United States, Italy and Spain supplied acute and convalescent COVID-19 samples. Sources were T cells, B-cell-depleted T cells, or PBMCs; the material itself was cDNA or gDNA.

The V end was cut by 5 bases, the J end by 4 bases, with 21 bases between. Germline lookup yields CDR1 SGHVS and CDR2 FNYEAQ. The CDR3 is made up of 17 amino acids. As originally analysed: Amplification of reference gene primers provided the estimated nucleated cell counts. TCRdb's copy holds only in-frame clones and misses some; the assay was immunoSEQ multiplex PCR. V, J and clone size derive from that table, while D and trimming were established from the DNA sequence. The top ten hold under 3% of the sample, which has 55,000 to 65,000 clones, approximately 92% seen once. This TCR came from a man aged 55-75 years with acute or convalescent COVID-19. The chain couples TRBV7-6 to TRBJ2-1; D is perhaps TRBD2 (6 bases). Source material: peripheral blood. This chain's CDR3 is CASSPGSSGGTYNEQFF. The CDR3 DNA reads as TGTGCCAGCAGCCCAGGGTCCTCCGGGGGTACTTACAATGAGCAGTTCTTC. Based on the CDR3 plus reference TRBV7-6 and TRBJ2-1, the full variable domain is GAGVSQSPRYKVTKRGQDVALRCDPISGHVSLYWYRQALGQGPEFLTYFNYEAQQDKSGLPNDRFSAERPEGSISTLTIQRTEQRDSAMYRCASSPGSSGGTYNEQFFGPGTRLTVL.